This T cell receptor beta chain was captured in a study of T cell changes during pregnancy in multiple sclerosis. This clone showed up just once. Assay: immunoSEQ multiplex PCR; the TCRdb copy retains only in-frame clones and omits some. This sample has 90,000 to 120,000 clones, with 91% found just once. CDR3 length: 13 amino acids. The V and J ends lost 2 bases and 6 bases respectively, with 8 bases between them. The germline V gene has CDR1 SGHDT and CDR2 YYEEEE. The sequencing here drew on peripheral blood, taken after pregnancy. The sequence came from a female donor with multiple sclerosis, enrolled in a pregnancy study. This chain uses TRBV5-6 with TRBJ2-2; D is perhaps TRBD2 (6 bases). The CDR3, as DNA: TGTGCCAGCAGCTTCGGGGGATCCGGGGAGCTGTTTTTT. Translated, it gives CASSFGGSGELFF.